These 20 T cell receptor beta chains share one sample of origin, sequenced in a study of spatial heterogeneity in lung cancer. Via MiXCR, TCRdb re-called the 5' RACE reads, giving one row per CDR3 protein. The sample includes tens of thousands of distinct CDR3 sequences, under 9% of them seen just once. Time point described: sample taken at primary tumor resection. Sequencing of whole RNA from tumor, nontumor lung or frozen PBMC involved no sorting. The specimen comprised PBMCs, sampled at surgery. These receptors were taken from a male donor with early-stage non-small cell lung cancer.

This clonotype came up many times. The chain recombines TRBV6-2 or TRBV6-3 with TRBJ1-5; possibly TRBD1 for D (5 bases). In germline, CDR1 is MNHEY, CDR2 SVGEGT. Trimming took 2 bases from V and 0 from J, leaving 14 bases between them. The CDR3 covers 17 residues. This CDR3 reads CASSYRDGSYSNQPQHF. CDR3 sequence (DNA): TGTGCCAGCAGTTACCGGGACGGGTCCTATAGCAATCAGCCCCAGCATTTT.

This clonotype was seen repeatedly, ten times or more. The gene calls are TRBV18 and TRBJ2-4; D perhaps matches TRBD2 (6 bases). CDR3 length equals 15 residues. Germline V gene sequence: CDR1 KGHSH, CDR2 LQKENI. Trimming stripped 2 bases from V and 0 bases from J, with 8 bases between. CDR3 in amino acids: CASSPGGIAKNIQYF. The CDR3 coding sequence is TGTGCCAGCTCACCAGGAGGGATAGCCAAAAACATTCAGTACTTC.

This clonotype has a count of ten or more. This chain links TRBV5-4 with TRBJ1-2; no firm D call. Germline loops: CDR1 SGHNT, CDR2 YYREEE (reference sequence). The CDR3 length is 11 residues. V lost 4 bases, J lost 4 bases, and 5 bases lay in between. CDR3 nucleotides: TGTGCCAGCAGCGCATCCTATGGCTACACCTTC. Translating gives CASSASYGYTF. Full variable domain (missing parts from reference TRBV5-4 and TRBJ1-2): ETGVTQSPTHLIKTRGQQVTLRCSSQSGHNTVSWYQQALGQGPQFIFQYYREEENGRGNFPPRFSGLQFPNYSSELNVNALELDDSALYLCASSASYGYTFGSGTRLTVV.

This clonotype was recorded many times. In nucleotides, the CDR3 is TGTGCCAGCAGCTTTCGCAGGGGGCGATCGGGAGGGGCCAACGTCCTGACTTTC. Protein sequence: CASSFRRGRSGGANVLTF. V and J are TRBV7-9 and TRBJ2-6; TRBD1 matches at 8 bases. The CDR3 covers 18 residues. J gave up 4 bases and V 3 bases, and 11 bases lay outside the gene matches. Germline V gene data show CDR1 as SEHNR and CDR2 as FQNEAQ (reference sequence).

V usage is TRBV29-1 and J usage is TRBJ2-3; D gene ambiguous. The CDR3 is 13 amino acids. Per germline, CDR1 SQVTM and CDR2 ANQGSEA. The V end was cut by 3 bases, the J end by 2 bases, with 9 bases between. The CDR3 sequence is CSVDVASTDTQYF. Here the CDR3 DNA reads TGCAGCGTTGACGTGGCGTCCACAGATACGCAGTATTTT.

This chain links TRBV11-1 with TRBJ2-5, with TRBD1 identical over 7 bases. Germline trimming cut 5 bases from V and 0 bases from J; bases unmatched to any gene: 9. This CDR3 is built from 16 residues. The germline CDR1 and CDR2 sequences are SGHAT and FQDESV (reference sequence). CDR3 bases: TGTGCCAGCAGCGCCCGGGACAGTTGGTACCAAGAGACCCAGTACTTC. Translation gives CASSARDSWYQETQYF.

V usage is TRBV6-1 and J usage is TRBJ1-6; D is undetermined. The CDR3 has 16 residues. Germline assignment: CDR1 MNHNS and CDR2 SASEGT. V shed 6 bases and J shed 11 bases, with 23 bases lying between them. The CDR3 DNA reads as TGTGCCAGCAGCACCTCGCTGGCAGGATCCGCGGCACCCCTCCACTTT. This sequence encodes CASSTSLAGSAAPLHF.

The V call is TRBV5-1, the J call TRBJ2-1, with 13 bases fitting TRBD2. The CDR3 is 16 residues long. Trimming cost V 3 bases and J 4 bases; bases outside gene matches: 4. Per germline, CDR1 SGHRS and CDR2 YFSETQ. The DNA of the CDR3 is TGCGCCAGCAGCTGGGGACTAGCGGGGACTTACAATGAGCAGTTCTTC. Translation: CASSWGLAGTYNEQFF.

The genes are TRBV28 and TRBJ2-6; 7 bases agree with TRBD1. V shed 4 bases, J shed 5 bases, and the junction held 5 bases outside the gene matches. The CDR3 contains 15 residues. Germline V gene sequence: CDR1 MDHEN, CDR2 SYDVKM. In DNA, the CDR3 is TGTGCCAGCAGTTGGGGACAGACTAGGGCCAACGTCCTGACTTTC. This translates into CASSWGQTRANVLTF. The full variable domain, completed using reference TRBV28 and TRBJ2-6, is DVKVTQSSRYLVKRTGEKVFLECVQDMDHENMFWYRQDPGLGLRLIYFSYDVKMKEKGDIPEGYSVSREKKERFSLILESASTNQTSMYLCASSWGQTRANVLTFGAGSRLTVL.

A few counts support this clonotype. This chain joins TRBV20-1 and TRBJ2-7; the D gene is possibly TRBD2 (5 bases). V was shortened by 5 bases and J by 6 bases, with 20 bases between the two germline ends. The CDR3 runs 14 residues. Germline V gives CDR1 DFQATT, CDR2 SNEGSKA (reference sequence). The chain's CDR3 is CSALEGYAQLEQYF. CDR3 sequence (DNA): TGCAGTGCTCTCGAGGGCTACGCCCAACTCGAGCAGTACTTC.

This clonotype was seen ten or more times. This chain joins TRBV7-9 and TRBJ2-1; D call uncertain. CDR3 size: 11 residues. With 6 bases removed from V and 12 bases from J, the gap between germline ends came to 12 bases. Germline assignment: CDR1 SEHNR and CDR2 FQNEAQ (reference sequence). The CDR3 loop reads CASRGPMGQFF. The CDR3, as DNA: TGTGCCAGCAGGGGCCCGATGGGGCAGTTCTTC.

This chain links TRBV29-1 with TRBJ2-6, with unresolved D. This CDR3 spans 14 amino acids. In germline, CDR1 is SQVTM, CDR2 ANQGSEA. Trimming left V 0 bases short and J 2 bases short, with 5 bases between. In nucleotides, the CDR3 is TGCAGCGTTGAAGAGGGGACTGGGGCCAACGTCCTGACTTTC. Translated: CSVEEGTGANVLTF. Full variable domain (outside the CDR3, taken from reference TRBV29-1 and TRBJ2-6): SAVISQKPSRDICQRGTSLTIQCQVDSQVTMMFWYRQQPGQSLTLIATANQGSEATYESGFVIDKFPISRPNLTFSTLTVSNMSPEDSSIYLCSVEEGTGANVLTFGAGSRLTVL.

The chain has TRBV2 and TRBJ1-2; D unclear. The V gene lost 0 bases and the J gene lost 3 bases, with 5 bases spanning the gap. Germline V CDR1 and CDR2: SNHLY, FYNNEI. The CDR3 extends over 13 amino acids. The CDR3 protein is CASSEAGHYGYTF. The CDR3 DNA sequence: TGTGCCAGCAGTGAAGCTGGGCACTATGGCTACACCTTC.

The rearrangement joins TRBV28 to TRBJ2-7, with 10 nucleotides matching TRBD1. Germline-derived CDR1 and CDR2 are MDHEN and SYDVKM. There are 16 residues in the CDR3. V lost 2 bases to trimming and J lost 2 bases; unmatched junction nucleotides: 6. CDR3 loop: CASSLVGTGEAYEQYF. For the CDR3, the DNA is TGTGCCAGCAGTTTAGTCGGGACAGGGGAGGCCTACGAGCAGTACTTC.

This clonotype was counted only a few times. The junction differs from germline at one of its ends, possibly a read error. J is TRBJ1-2 and V is TRBV7-9, with D possibly being TRBD1 (5 bases). The CDR3 runs to 12 residues. Germline CDR1 reads SEHNR; CDR2 reads FQNEAQ (reference sequence). The CDR3 DNA follows: TGTGCCAGCAGCCCAATATCGACAGATGACAGCTTC. Residues: CASSPISTDDSF. Looking up the rest from reference TRBV7-9 and TRBJ1-2 gives the full variable domain: DTGVSQNPRHKITKRGQNVTFRCDPISEHNRLYWYRQTLGQGPEFLTYFQNEAQLEKSRLLSDRFSAERPKGSFSTLEIQRTEQGDSAMYLCASSPISTDDSFGSGTRLTVV.

This clonotype was observed a few times. The V gene is TRBV29-1, the J gene TRBJ2-2; TRBD2 might be the D (5 bases). The CDR3 length is 14 residues. Looked up from germline, CDR1 is SQVTM and CDR2 is ANQGSEA. The V end lost 7 bases, the J end lost 0 bases, and 12 bases lay between the germline ends. The CDR3 reads CSAVSGTNTGELFF. Written as DNA, the CDR3 is TGCAGCGCCGTGAGCGGTACGAACACCGGGGAGCTGTTTTTT.

This clonotype was seen more than once but under ten times. This chain connects TRBV7-2 to TRBJ2-7; TRBD1 might be the D (5 bases). The CDR3 consists of 14 residues. V dropped 2 bases and J dropped 2 bases, with 10 bases sitting between them. CDR1 and CDR2 (germline): SGHTA, FQGNSA. The DNA of the CDR3 is TGTGCCAGCAGCTTACAGGGTAGACCCTACGAGCAGTACTTC. Translation gives CASSLQGRPYEQYF.

The table lists this clonotype with many counts. The V call is TRBV7-2, the J call TRBJ2-5; TRBD1 is a possible D gene (6 bases). CDR3 length: 12 amino acids. V lost 8 bases to trimming and J lost 3 bases, with 10 bases between them. Looked up from germline, CDR1 is SGHTA and CDR2 is FQGNSA. The CDR3, as DNA: TGTGCCAGCCGGTACAGGGAAGAGACCCAGTACTTC. Translating it yields CASRYREETQYF.

The chain employs TRBV12-3 or TRBV12-4 and TRBJ2-7; either TRBD1 or TRBD2 may supply D (6 bases each). V was trimmed by 7 bases and J by 3 bases, leaving 13 bases between them. This CDR3 is built from 13 residues. The chain's CDR3 is CASTRKGGYEQYF. CDR3 coding DNA: TGTGCCAGCACCCGAAAGGGGGGCTACGAGCAGTACTTC.

About this clonotype itself: The CDR3 does not end in the conserved phenylalanine or tryptophan, so this is likely a read error. The rearrangement joins TRBV20-1 to TRBJ2-3, with 8 bases fitting TRBD1. The CDR3 has 15 residues. Trimming cost V 6 bases and J 0 bases; bases outside gene matches: 8. CDR1 is DFQATT and CDR2 is SNEGSKA in the germline V gene (reference sequence). For the CDR3, the DNA is TGCAGTGCGTCAGGGGGCTGGAGTAGCACAGATACGCAGTATTCT. This encodes CSASGGWSSTDTQYS.